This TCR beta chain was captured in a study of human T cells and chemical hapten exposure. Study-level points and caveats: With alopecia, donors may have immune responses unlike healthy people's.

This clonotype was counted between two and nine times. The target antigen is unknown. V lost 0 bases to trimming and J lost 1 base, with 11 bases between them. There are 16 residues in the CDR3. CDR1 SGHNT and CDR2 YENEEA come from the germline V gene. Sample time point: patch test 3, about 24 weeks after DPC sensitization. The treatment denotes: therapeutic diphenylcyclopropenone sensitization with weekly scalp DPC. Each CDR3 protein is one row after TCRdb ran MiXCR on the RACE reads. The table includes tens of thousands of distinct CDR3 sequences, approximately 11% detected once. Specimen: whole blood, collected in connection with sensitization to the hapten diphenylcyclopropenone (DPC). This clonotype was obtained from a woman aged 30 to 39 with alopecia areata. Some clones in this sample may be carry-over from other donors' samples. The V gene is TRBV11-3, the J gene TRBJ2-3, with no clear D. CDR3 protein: CASSLDGAGGTDTQYF. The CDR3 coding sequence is TGTGCCAGCAGCTTAGACGGCGCAGGAGGCACAGATACGCAGTATTTT.